What follows are 29 T cell receptor beta chains derived from one specimen sequenced in a study of T cells in Graves' hyperthyroidism and ophthalmopathy. The CDR3 regions of TCR beta were amplified from RNA transcripts. With the HTBI primer set, the TCR CDR3 went through a first round of RT-PCR. Using its own MiXCR run on the multiplex PCR reads, TCRdb lists one record per CDR3 protein. Of 450,000 to 600,000 distinct CDR3 sequences in the sample, just under 20% were seen once. The sequenced sample consisted of blood. These receptors came from a middle-aged man with Graves' ophthalmopathy.

The CDR3 DNA reads as TGTGCTAGTGGCCCCGACCATTACGAGCAGTACTTC. This sequence encodes CASGPDHYEQYF. The gene calls are TRBV12-5 and TRBJ2-7; D is undetermined. V was pared by 6 bases and J by 4 bases, with 10 bases between. The CDR3 has 12 amino acids. Germline assignment: CDR1 LGHNT and CDR2 FRNRAP.

For this clonotype: The junction shows a germline mismatch at one end, possibly a read error. The genes are TRBV9 and TRBJ2-5; D perhaps matches TRBD2 (7 bases). The CDR3 is 15 residues long. Germline CDR1 SGDLS, CDR2 YYNGEE. This chain's CDR3 is CASRVGAQGGETQYF. The CDR3, as DNA: TGTGCCAGCAGAGTAGGGGCACAGGGAGGGGAGACCCAGTACTTC.

The V gene is TRBV6-1, the J gene TRBJ1-4, with D maybe TRBD1 (5 bases). The CDR3 is made up of 18 amino acids. V was pared by 8 bases and J by 8 bases, with 30 bases between. Looked up from germline, CDR1 is MNHNS and CDR2 is SASEGT. The CDR3 DNA reads as TGTGCCAGCCCTTCCCACCGACCCTCCACAGGTGCGAGGGAAAAACTGTTTTTT. This encodes CASPSHRPSTGAREKLFF.

This chain joins TRBV29-1 and TRBJ2-5, with TRBD1 identical over 10 bases. The CDR3 has 13 residues. The germline gives CDR1 SQVTM, CDR2 ANQGSEA. V shed 6 bases and J 1 base; nucleotides not matched to a gene: 2. In nucleotides, the CDR3 is TGCAGCGTCGGGACAGGGGCCCAAGAGACCCAGTACTTC. Translated, it gives CSVGTGAQETQYF.

This clonotype was found a few times. The chain combines TRBV28 with TRBJ2-6, with 8 bases that match TRBD2. The germline gives CDR1 MDHEN, CDR2 SYDVKM. This CDR3 has 19 amino acids. V was pared by 5 bases and J by 0 bases, with 12 bases of the junction left unmatched. The CDR3 bases are TGTGCCAGCAGTCCCGCAGGGTTCGCGGGAGGCTCTGGGGCCAACGTCCTGACTTTC. Protein product: CASSPAGFAGGSGANVLTF.

This clonotype has more than one count but fewer than ten. V usage is TRBV7-9 and J usage is TRBJ2-1; TRBD1 is a possible D gene (5 bases). The CDR3 extends over 12 amino acids. Trimming took 8 bases from V and 7 from J, leaving 12 bases between them. The germline gives CDR1 SEHNR, CDR2 FQNEAQ (reference sequence). The CDR3: CASGAIWNEQFF. DNA for the CDR3: TGTGCCAGCGGGGCAATATGGAATGAGCAGTTCTTC.

This clonotype was seen more than once but under ten times. The gene calls are TRBV19 and TRBJ1-1, with TRBD1 matching 10 bases. Unmatched junction bases numbered 7, after V lost 7 bases and J lost 5 bases. The V gene's germline CDR1 is LNHDA and CDR2 SQIVND (reference sequence). The CDR3 sequence is 14 residues long. The CDR3 region is CASNSDRGRTEAFF. In nucleotides, the CDR3 is TGTGCCAGTAACTCAGACAGGGGGCGTACTGAAGCTTTCTTT. Full variable domain (outside the CDR3, taken from reference TRBV19 and TRBJ1-1): DGGITQSPKYLFRKEGQNVTLSCEQNLNHDAMYWYRQDPGQGLRLIYYSQIVNDFQKGDIAEGYSVSREKKESFPLTVTSAQKNPTAFYLCASNSDRGRTEAFFGQGTRLTVV.

V gene TRBV2 combines with J gene TRBJ1-6; D is undetermined. Germline CDR1 and CDR2: SNHLY and FYNNEI. The CDR3 is 15 amino acids. Deletions cut 5 bases from V and 0 bases from J, with 8 bases between. CDR3 in amino acids: CASSYGSSYNSPLHF. CDR3 in DNA: TGTGCCAGCAGTTACGGGAGCTCCTATAATTCACCCCTCCACTTT.

This clonotype was seen many times. The chain couples TRBV30 to TRBJ2-7; D tentatively reads TRBD1 or TRBD2 (5 bases each). The V gene lost 2 bases and the J gene lost 9 bases, with 14 bases spanning the gap. CDR3 length: 12 residues. The germline gives CDR1 GTSNPN, CDR2 SVGIG (reference sequence). The CDR3 spells CAWSPSGAGQYF. CDR3 bases: TGTGCCTGGAGTCCCTCCGGGGCCGGGCAGTACTTC.

V usage is TRBV5-5 and J usage is TRBJ2-7; 7 bases are a match to TRBD1. CDR3 size: 16 residues. The germline V gene has CDR1 SGHKS and CDR2 YYEKEE (reference sequence). Germline trimming cut 0 bases from V and 5 bases from J; bases unmatched to any gene: 11. The CDR3 DNA is TGTGCCAGCAGCTTGGTCCTACAGGGGCTAGGCGACGAGCAGTACTTC. This encodes CASSLVLQGLGDEQYF.

This clonotype was detected only a few times. This rearrangement joins TRBV27 to TRBJ2-3; 10 positions match TRBD2. The CDR3 consists of 17 residues. The germline V gene encodes CDR1 MNHEY and CDR2 SMNVEV (reference sequence). V trimming: 5 bases; J trimming: 10 bases; junction bases outside the gene matches: 18. For the CDR3, the DNA is TGTGCCAGCAGTCCAAACCCCTTAGCGGGAGGTACCCGTCCGCAGTATTTT. It yields the protein CASSPNPLAGGTRPQYF.

This clonotype has a count of ten or more. This chain connects TRBV30 to TRBJ1-4; D call uncertain. The germline gives CDR1 GTSNPN, CDR2 SVGIG (reference sequence). V dropped 0 bases and J dropped 4 bases, with 15 bases sitting between them. The CDR3 has 16 residues. CDR3 coding DNA: TGTGCCTGGAGTGTACAATCTTCGGTAAATAATGAAAAACTGTTTTTT. It translates to CAWSVQSSVNNEKLFF.

Ten or more counts support this clonotype. J is TRBJ2-7 and V is TRBV11-2, with D perhaps matching TRBD1 or TRBD2 (6 bases each). V lost 7 bases, J lost 3 bases, and 10 bases lay in between. The CDR3 runs to 12 residues. In germline, CDR1 is SGHAT, CDR2 FQNNGV. The CDR3 DNA follows: TGTGCCAGCAAGGGGGGCCTCTACGAGCAGTACTTC. It encodes CASKGGLYEQYF.

This clonotype was seen a few times. The chain combines TRBV20-1 with TRBJ1-1, with 7 bases identical to TRBD1. With 2 bases clipped from V and 3 bases from J, the junction kept 3 bases outside the gene matches. This CDR3 has 13 amino acids. Germline CDR1 DFQATT, CDR2 SNEGSKA (reference sequence). The CDR3 coding sequence is TGCAGTGCTAGAAAACAGGGGCACACTGAAGCTTTCTTT. Translating it yields CSARKQGHTEAFF.

The chain joins TRBV2 to TRBJ1-5, with no clear D. Per the germline V gene, CDR1 is SNHLY and CDR2 is FYNNEI. V lost 7 bases, J lost 3 bases, and 10 bases lay in between. The CDR3 contains 13 residues. CDR3 in amino acids: CASNAQNNQPQHF. As DNA, the CDR3 is TGTGCCAGCAATGCACAGAACAATCAGCCCCAGCATTTT.

At least ten counts were recorded for this clonotype. The chain's CDR3 is CASSPAPTSGRTYNEQFF. Written as DNA, the CDR3 is TGTGCCAGCAGTCCTGCCCCGACTAGCGGGAGGACCTACAATGAGCAGTTCTTC. This rearrangement joins TRBV12-3 or TRBV12-4 to TRBJ2-1; TRBD2 agrees at 13 bases. The J segment lost 2 bases and the V segment lost 5 bases, leaving 9 bases of the junction unmatched. This CDR3 contains 18 residues.

This clonotype turned up a few times. The rearrangement joins TRBV12-3 or TRBV12-4 to TRBJ2-1, with D maybe TRBD2 (5 bases). This CDR3 region has 15 residues. The germline V and J ends were trimmed by 5 bases and 7 bases, with 18 bases remaining between them. CDR3 sequence: CASSPAGRPENEQFF. The CDR3 DNA is TGTGCCAGCAGTCCCGCGGGCAGGCCAGAGAATGAGCAGTTCTTC.

This chain connects TRBV28 to TRBJ2-2; tentatively, D is TRBD2 (6 bases). This CDR3 spans 15 amino acids. The V end was cut by 2 bases, the J end by 5 bases, with 12 bases between. The germline gives CDR1 MDHEN, CDR2 SYDVKM. The CDR3: CASSLGSAGTGELFF. CDR3 in DNA: TGTGCCAGCAGTTTAGGGTCGGCGGGGACCGGGGAGCTGTTTTTT.

The CDR3 nucleotides are TGTGCCAGCAGAACACTCCGGGACGGTGGCCCCTACAATGAGCAGTTCTTC. It translates to CASRTLRDGGPYNEQFF. The genes are TRBV6-1 and TRBJ2-1, with D tentatively TRBD1 or TRBD2 (5 bases each). The CDR3 length is 17 residues. V was shortened by 6 bases and J by 2 bases, with 20 bases between the two germline ends. Germline lookup yields CDR1 MNHNS and CDR2 SASEGT.

This clonotype was observed at least ten times. The chain uses TRBV7-2 and TRBJ1-5; no firm D call. Trimming removed 5 bases at V and 5 bases at J, with 10 bases between. From germline, CDR1 is SGHTA and CDR2 FQGNSA. This CDR3 is 13 amino acids long. DNA for the CDR3: TGTGCCAGCAGCCGCGACACCGATCAGCCCCAGCATTTT. Translation: CASSRDTDQPQHF. Variable domain in full (rest from reference TRBV7-2 and TRBJ1-5): GAGVSQSPSNKVTEKGKDVELRCDPISGHTALYWYRQSLGQGLEFLIYFQGNSAPDKSGLPSDRFSAERTGGSVSTLTIQRTQQEDSAVYLCASSRDTDQPQHFGDGTRLSIL.

The chain recombines TRBV20-1 with TRBJ2-1; D is undetermined. The CDR3 sequence is 14 residues long. Deletions cut 3 bases from V and 0 bases from J, with 9 bases between. Looked up from germline, CDR1 is DFQATT and CDR2 is SNEGSKA (reference sequence). CDR3 sequence: CSARGKSSYNEQFF. The CDR3 DNA reads as TGCAGTGCTAGGGGCAAGAGCTCCTACAATGAGCAGTTCTTC.

The sample holds many counts of this clonotype. CDR3 residues: CASSSSLGGVGTEAFF. The CDR3 DNA reads as TGTGCCAGCAGTTCATCGCTCGGGGGAGTTGGCACTGAAGCTTTCTTT. The chain has TRBV12-3 or TRBV12-4 and TRBJ1-1; D is possibly TRBD1 (5 bases). This CDR3 spans 16 amino acids. Trimming removed 4 bases at V and 4 bases at J, with 19 bases between.

This clonotype was recorded a few times. The chain uses TRBV24-1 and TRBJ2-5; no definite D call. Germline assignment: CDR1 KGHDR and CDR2 SFDVKD. Trimming pared 4 bases from V and 5 bases from J, leaving 4 bases between. There are 11 residues in the CDR3. CDR3 in DNA: TGTGCCACCAGTGACCCGGAGACCCAGTACTTC. Amino acids: CATSDPETQYF.

The chain has TRBV6-2 or TRBV6-3 and TRBJ2-1, with 10 positions matching TRBD1. This CDR3 is built from 12 residues. CDR1 MNHEY and CDR2 SVGEGT come from the germline V gene. The trim removed 1 base at V and 14 bases at J, leaving 2 bases unmatched. The CDR3 sequence: CASSYFGTGEFF. The DNA for the CDR3 is TGTGCCAGCAGTTACTTTGGGACAGGGGAGTTCTTC.

This clonotype was found a few times. The chain links TRBV5-1 to TRBJ2-1, with 7 bases lining up with TRBD1. Losses at the gene ends were 4 bases for V and 9 bases for J; bases not matched to a gene: 10. Germline V gene data show CDR1 as SGHRS and CDR2 as YFSETQ. This CDR3 comprises 14 residues. CDR3 sequence reads: CASSLYIQGTEQFF. The CDR3 coding sequence is TGCGCCAGCAGCCTCTACATACAGGGGACTGAGCAGTTCTTC.

This clonotype was observed at least ten times. The chain links TRBV2 to TRBJ1-2; 9 bases match TRBD1. Germline CDR1 is SNHLY and CDR2 is FYNNEI. The J segment lost 4 bases and the V segment lost 8 bases, leaving 8 bases of the junction unmatched. The CDR3 length is 14 residues. CDR3 in amino acids: CASLPDRGTYGYTF. In DNA form, the CDR3 reads TGTGCCAGCCTCCCGGACAGGGGTACCTATGGCTACACCTTC.

This clonotype has ten or more counts. This chain uses TRBV7-2 with TRBJ2-5; maybe TRBD1 (6 bases). The V gene lost 1 base and the J gene lost 5 bases, with 14 bases spanning the gap. The CDR3 is 15 amino acids. Germline values: CDR1 SGHTA, CDR2 FQGNSA. The CDR3 loop is CASSLEQGVGETQYF. CDR3 DNA: TGTGCCAGCAGCTTAGAACAGGGAGTGGGTGAGACCCAGTACTTC.

There are a few counts of this clonotype. The chain has TRBV27 and TRBJ1-6; TRBD1 agrees at 10 bases. With V trimmed by 5 bases and J by 9 bases, 7 bases remained unmatched. Germline V CDR1 and CDR2: MNHEY, SMNVEV (reference sequence). The CDR3 covers 15 residues. CDR3 residues: CASSPWDRGGSPLHF. CDR3 bases: TGTGCCAGCAGTCCCTGGGACAGGGGAGGTTCACCCCTCCACTTT.

Of note for this clonotype: Compared with germline, one end of the junction differs, possibly owing to a read error. This chain links TRBV9 with TRBJ1-1; no reliable D call. The germline CDR1 and CDR2 sequences are SGDLS and YYNGEE. The CDR3 has 14 residues. The CDR3 here is CASSALTGSQEVFF. Here the CDR3 DNA reads TGTGCCAGCAGCGCACTTACCGGGAGCCAGGAAGTTTTCTTT.